This TCR beta chain was captured by sequencing in a study of regulatory T cells in long-lasting Graves disease. Specified time point: newly diagnosed GD, antithyroid drugs for less than 3 months. PBMC-extracted RNA yielded the TCR library. The CDR3 has 16 residues. V lost 4 bases and J lost 4; bases outside the gene matches: 11. The V gene's germline CDR1 is SGHRS and CDR2 YFSETQ. For TCR beta, libraries came from iRepertoire HTBI primers and Arm-PCR of CDR3 regions. Using its own MiXCR run on the multiplex PCR reads, TCRdb lists one record per CDR3 protein. The sample lists around 400,000 distinct CDR3 sequences, around 16% occurring once. This clonotype was detected ten times or more. These same data were also listed under a study on T cells in Graves' hyperthyroidism and ophthalmopathy.

The TCR comes from a woman aged 35 to 49 with Graves disease. Source: peripheral blood mononuclear cells (PBMCs), taken at new diagnosis, from a patient treated with antithyroid drugs. The rearrangement joins TRBV5-1 to TRBJ2-1; the match to TRBD1 covers 7 bases. The CDR3 DNA is TGCGCCAGCAGCCCACCGACGGGACAGTTTTACAATGAGCAGTTCTTC. This encodes CASSPPTGQFYNEQFF.